One sample yielded the 11 T cell receptor beta chains listed below, sequenced in a study of a mutant IDH1 vaccine in newly diagnosed glioma. Time point meaning: week 47, end of study. With topical imiquimod, each dose of the vaccine consisted of 300 ug of mutant IDH1 20-mer peptide. Their specific antigens are unknown. Sequenced by immunoSEQ multiplex PCR; TCRdb stores in-frame clones only, minus some. Of roughly 32,000 clones in the sample, 80% to 90% were seen once. Specimen: PBMCs, collected from a glioma patient whose treatment included an IDH1 peptide vaccine. These receptors all come from a woman aged 25-40 years with glioma.

In its sample, this clone was seen once. The rearrangement links TRBV5-6 to TRBJ1-2; 9 bases fit TRBD1. Trimming cost V 0 bases and J 6 bases; bases outside gene matches: 6. The CDR3 runs to 15 residues. The germline CDR1 and CDR2 sequences are SGHDT and YYEEEE. CDR3 nucleotides: TGTGCCAGCAGCTTGGGGGGACAGGGAACCCATGGCTACACCTTC. Translation gives CASSLGGQGTHGYTF.

This rearrangement joins TRBV5-1 to TRBJ2-7, with TRBD2 matching 10 bases. The trim removed 1 base at V and 3 bases at J, leaving 7 bases unmatched. CDR1 and CDR2 (germline): SGHRS, YFSETQ. CDR3 size: 16 residues. In DNA form, the CDR3 reads TGCGCCAGCAGCTTGAGGTTAGCGGGGGGTATCTACGAGCAGTACTTC. Translation gives CASSLRLAGGIYEQYF.

This clone was observed a few times. The V call is TRBV19, the J call TRBJ1-4, with TRBD1 identical over 8 bases. This CDR3 contains 15 residues. V dropped 9 bases and J dropped 4; count of bases not matched to a gene: 10. CDR1 and CDR2 from the germline V gene are LNHDA and SQIVND (reference sequence). This chain's CDR3 is CASRAPGQVNEKLFF. DNA of the CDR3: TGTGCCAGCCGTGCACCGGGACAGGTTAATGAAAAACTGTTTTTT. The full variable domain, completed using reference TRBV19 and TRBJ1-4, is DGGITQSPKYLFRKEGQNVTLSCEQNLNHDAMYWYRQDPGQGLRLIYYSQIVNDFQKGDIAEGYSVSREKKESFPLTVTSAQKNPTAFYLCASRAPGQVNEKLFFGSGTQLSVL.

The V and J genes are TRBV7-9 and TRBJ1-4, with D uncertain. The CDR3 runs to 16 residues. V lost 5 bases, J lost 0 bases, and 13 bases lay in between. Germline V gene lookup returns CDR1 SEHNR and CDR2 FQNEAQ (reference sequence). The CDR3 region is CASSPPRGATNEKLFF. CDR3 coding DNA: TGTGCCAGCAGCCCCCCCCGCGGGGCAACTAATGAAAAACTGTTTTTT.

J is TRBJ2-3 and V is TRBV5-6; 11 nucleotides match TRBD1. CDR1 SGHDT and CDR2 YYEEEE come from the germline V gene. The ends lost 4 bases at V and 5 bases at J; junction bases unmatched: 6. The CDR3 has 15 residues. This CDR3 reads CASSEDRGLVDTQYF. The CDR3 DNA sequence: TGTGCCAGCAGCGAGGACAGGGGGCTGGTAGATACGCAGTATTTT.

V gene TRBV2 combines with J gene TRBJ2-5; D remains unclear. Germline V CDR1 and CDR2: SNHLY, FYNNEI. Deletions cut 6 bases from V and 4 bases from J, with 12 bases between. CDR3 length equals 13 residues. The DNA of the CDR3 is TGTGCCAGCAGACGTGGGTGGCTAGAGACCCAGTACTTC. This translates into CASRRGWLETQYF.

In DNA form, the CDR3 reads TGTGCCAGCAGCCGCAGTGGCCTCGGTGATGGCTACACCTTC. This codes for CASSRSGLGDGYTF. The chain employs TRBV5-4 and TRBJ1-2; D is unresolved. CDR1 is SGHNT, CDR2 YYREEE, per germline (reference sequence). Trimming cost V 4 bases and J 6 bases, with 16 bases left between them. The CDR3 has 14 amino acids. Drawing the rest from reference TRBV5-4 and TRBJ1-2, the complete variable domain is ETGVTQSPTHLIKTRGQQVTLRCSSQSGHNTVSWYQQALGQGPQFIFQYYREEENGRGNFPPRFSGLQFPNYSSELNVNALELDDSALYLCASSRSGLGDGYTFGSGTRLTVV.

The rearrangement joins TRBV25-1 to TRBJ1-5, with TRBD1 matching over 8 bases. V was clipped by 8 bases and J by 7 bases; unmatched bases: 4. This CDR3 region has 12 residues. Germline V gene data show CDR1 as MGHDK and CDR2 as SYGVNS. DNA of the CDR3: TGTGCCAGCGGGACAGGTTCACAGCCCCAGCATTTT. Residues: CASGTGSQPQHF.

This clone was counted once. The chain uses TRBV27 and TRBJ1-2, with a possible D match to TRBD1 (5 bases). The CDR3 contains 15 residues. Germline V gene sequence: CDR1 MNHEY, CDR2 SMNVEV (reference sequence). Deletions cut 5 bases from V and 6 bases from J, with 19 bases between. The CDR3 here is CASSPRDVKRDGYTF. CDR3 DNA: TGTGCCAGCAGTCCCCGGGACGTAAAAAGGGATGGCTACACCTTC.

In its sample, this clone ranks as large. This chain links TRBV4-1 with TRBJ1-6; a weak D match, TRBD1 (6 bases). CDR1 and CDR2 (germline): MGHRA, YSYEKL. This CDR3 comprises 19 residues. V shed 4 bases and J shed 0 bases, with 19 bases lying between them. The CDR3 coding sequence is TGCGCCAGCAGCCCCATAGGGGCAGGGGTTGGCTCCTATAATTCACCCCTCCACTTT. It encodes CASSPIGAGVGSYNSPLHF.

This clone qualifies as medium-sized. The V call is TRBV2, the J call TRBJ2-1, with D maybe TRBD1 (5 bases). This CDR3 has 15 residues. The germline gives CDR1 SNHLY, CDR2 FYNNEI. Trimming shortened V by 6 bases and J by 6 bases, and 18 bases separated the two germline ends. CDR3: CASSATDIVPNEQFF. In DNA, the CDR3 is TGTGCCAGCAGCGCGACAGATATTGTTCCCAATGAGCAGTTCTTC.